The 6 T cell receptor beta chains below all came from one sample that was sequenced in a study of CD8+ T cells in alopecia areata. Following extraction, RNA underwent reverse transcription to cDNA, which served as the sequencing template. Some clones are missing from TCRdb's copy, which holds only in-frame ones; the method was immunoSEQ multiplex PCR. The table has 180,000 or so clones, 58% seen once; the top ten hold 5% to 6%. Treatment meaning: oral pan-JAK inhibitor, 5-10 mg twice daily. Sequences were derived from CD4+ T cells sorted from blood, sampled at week 24, from a patient treated with tofacitinib. Receptors were obtained from a human donor with alopecia areata.

The chain is built from TRBV4-3 and TRBJ1-2; no reliable D call. There are 15 residues in the CDR3. Germline assignment: CDR1 LGHNA and CDR2 YSLEER. V lost 0 bases and J lost 2, with 10 bases in between. The CDR3 is CASSQDHGANYGYTF. The CDR3 region has the DNA TGCGCCAGCAGCCAAGATCACGGAGCGAACTATGGCTACACCTTC.

This clone has only a few counts. The rearrangement links TRBV18 to TRBJ2-7; tentatively, D is TRBD1 (5 bases). CDR3 length: 16 residues. Deletions cut 6 bases from V and 0 bases from J, with 18 bases between. Germline V lookup: CDR1 KGHSH, CDR2 LQKENI. Here the CDR3 reads CASSIGMGQNSYEQYF. Here the CDR3 DNA reads TGTGCCAGCTCCATAGGGATGGGGCAAAACTCCTACGAGCAGTACTTC.

The rearrangement uses TRBV30 and TRBJ2-5; 9 bases are shared with TRBD2. Germline loops: CDR1 GTSNPN, CDR2 SVGIG (reference sequence). V lost 0 bases and J lost 5; bases outside the gene matches: 7. This CDR3 contains 15 residues. The CDR3 DNA reads as TGTGCCTGGAGTGTAGGAAGAGCGGGAGGCGAGACCCAGTACTTC. This translates into CAWSVGRAGGETQYF.

This clone was seen a handful of times. The rearrangement uses TRBV29-1 and TRBJ2-1, with 8 bases aligning to TRBD2. The CDR3 extends over 14 amino acids. V was clipped by 6 bases and J by 4 bases; unmatched bases: 8. Germline-derived CDR1 and CDR2 are SQVTM and ANQGSEA. The DNA for the CDR3 is TGCAGCGTCGTCGGGGGCGGGGGGTACAATGAGCAGTTCTTC. Encoded protein: CSVVGGGGYNEQFF.

In its sample, this clone was seen a few times. V is TRBV28 and J is TRBJ1-2, with TRBD1 matching 7 bases. The ends lost 1 base at V and 6 bases at J; junction bases unmatched: 11. The CDR3 contains 16 residues. Germline values: CDR1 MDHEN, CDR2 SYDVKM. The CDR3 sequence: CASSLLSGEGGDGYTF. CDR3 coding DNA: TGTGCCAGCAGTTTATTGTCAGGCGAAGGGGGCGATGGCTACACCTTC.

The CDR3 bases are TGCAGCGTTGACGGGCATAGCGGAGACTCCTACAATGAGCAGTTCTTC. It translates to CSVDGHSGDSYNEQFF. J is TRBJ2-1 and V is TRBV29-1, with D tentatively TRBD2 (6 bases). CDR1 is SQVTM, CDR2 ANQGSEA, per germline. CDR3 length: 16 residues. V lost 3 bases and J lost 0, with 15 bases in between.